This paragraph covers one T cell receptor beta chain sequence. The antigen is not known. Trimming took 5 bases from V and 3 from J, leaving 13 bases between them. The CDR3 is 14 amino acids. The V gene's germline CDR1 is MNHEY and CDR2 SVGAGI. The table came from immunoSEQ multiplex PCR; TCRdb's copy has only in-frame clones and leaves some out. The table records some 330,000 clones, roughly 89% of them present only once. The source of the sample is a study of cytomegalovirus exposure and HLA in healthy donors. The donors were members of the approximately 130-subject validation cohort (separate from the roughly 700-subject first cohort). The study's findings and limits: The authors enumerated 150 to 200 TCR beta chains as linked to cytomegalovirus. First-cohort TCR clusters tended to co-occur in the roughly 130 validation repertoires, a later analysis found.

The V gene is TRBV6-5, the J gene TRBJ1-1; D possibly corresponds to TRBD1 (5 bases). Sequenced material: PBMCs. This clonotype was obtained from a woman between 18 and 30 years old in good health and CMV-seronegative. The CDR3 sequence: CASSGGAGYTEAFF. In DNA form, the CDR3 reads TGTGCCAGCAGTGGGGGTGCGGGGTACACTGAAGCTTTCTTT.